This T cell receptor (beta chain) was captured by sequencing in a study of T cell repertoires in cytomegalovirus infection. In the study overall: Use of recently identified HLA-C-restricted and well-studied HLA-B-restricted CMV epitopes was part of the study. Public TCR beta signatures provided an indication of both CMV infection and a matching HLA type.

The CDR3 loop spans 13 amino acids. Germline-derived CDR1 and CDR2 are SEHNR and FQNEAQ (reference sequence). V lost 5 bases to trimming and J lost 7 bases, with 15 bases between them. TCRdb used MiXCR to reprocess the reads, holding one entry per CDR3 protein. The sample contains around 140,000 distinct CDR3 sequences, more than 25% of which appear only once. This clonotype was observed a handful of times. Antigen unknown. Regarding the study as a whole: HLA-C-restricted TCR beta clonotypes specific for CMV led the ex vivo response.

Sequenced material: CD8+ T cells from cultured PBMCs, taken from culture after CMV antigen stimulation. The sequence derives from a human donor in good health (CMV status not recorded). Some clones in this sample may be carry-over from other donors' samples. This chain connects TRBV7-9 to TRBJ2-7, with D unresolved. The CDR3 protein is CASSPEADREQYF. The DNA of the CDR3 is TGTGCCAGCAGCCCCGAGGCAGACCGGGAGCAGTACTTC.